This is a list of T cell receptor beta chains from one sample in a study of tumor-infiltrating lymphocytes in primary liver carcinoma. TCRdb re-called the multiplex PCR reads through MiXCR, storing one row per CDR3 protein. This sample has 300,000 to 350,000 distinct CDR3 sequences, with 65% found just once. The source material was peripheral blood. Receptor source: a man aged 40-55 years with primary liver carcinoma and hepatitis B virus infection. Each CDR3 is given with its conserved first and last residue. The D gene is left open where the match is weak. Part of the rows lack a size; the others show once, few, many or a class for expanded clones.

clone size	J gene	V gene	D gene	CDR3 DNA	CDR3 protein
.	TRBJ1-1	TRBV11-2	.	TGTGCCAGCGGCTTAGAGGGGGGCACTGAAGCCTTCTTT	CASGLEGGTEAFF
.	TRBJ1-5	TRBV5-1	.	TGCGCCAGCAGCTCCCATGTGGGGAATCAGCCCCAGCATTTT	CASSSHVGNQPQHF
few	TRBJ2-7	TRBV4-1	.	TGCGCCAGCAGCGGAAACGTACTCTCCTACGAGCAGTACTTC	CASSGNVLSYEQYF
.	TRBJ1-1	TRBV11-3	TRBD1	TGTGCCAGCAGCCAACAGGGGAATCGGAACACTGAAGCTTTCTTT	CASSQQGNRNTEAFF
.	TRBJ2-3	TRBV11-2	TRBD2	TGTGCCAGCACCGCGGATGGTACGGGAGGAATGGATAGGCAGTATTTT	CASTADGTGGMDRQYF
.	TRBJ1-2	TRBV4-1	.	TGCGCCAGCAGCCTACGAGGCTGGAACTATGGCTACACCTTC	CASSLRGWNYGYTF
few	TRBJ2-5	TRBV10-3	TRBD2	TGTGCCATCAGTGAGCAGGCGGGAGGGGAGACCCAGTACTTC	CAISEQAGGETQYF
.	TRBJ2-1	TRBV5-1	TRBD2	TGCGCCAGCAGCTTTAGACTATCGGGAGGTTCTTTGAGCTCCTACAATGAGCAGTTCTTC	CASSFRLSGGSLSSYNEQFF
.	TRBJ1-4	TRBV6-5	.	TGTGGCAGCAGTCGCAGAGAGCCGTATGAAAAACTGTTTTTT	CGSSRREPYEKLFF
once	TRBJ1-4	TRBV10-3	.	TGTGTCATCAGAGGTTCTCGCGGGAGAGATGAAAAACTGTTTTTT	CVIRGSRGRDEKLFF
.	TRBJ2-1	TRBV21-1	.	TGTGCCAGCAGCAAAGCCCGCCGAGACTACAATGAGCAGTTCTTC	CASSKARRDYNEQFF
.	TRBJ2-2	TRBV28	.	TGTGCCAGCAGTCGAAACAGACTGAACACCGGGGAGCTGTTTTTT	CASSRNRLNTGELFF
.	TRBJ1-1	TRBV5-6	.	TGTGCCAGCAGCTTTACCATGGGGAGCACTGAAGCTTTCTTT	CASSFTMGSTEAFF
few	TRBJ2-7	TRBV5-1	.	TGCGCCAGCAGCTTGGTGCATTCGAGCTCCTACGAGCAGTACTTC	CASSLVHSSSYEQYF
.	TRBJ2-2	TRBV6-2/TRBV6-3	TRBD1	TGTGCCAGCAGTTTGACAGGGGGAACCGGGGAGCTGTTTTTT	CASSLTGGTGELFF
once	TRBJ1-2	TRBV5-1	.	TGCGCCAGCAGCCTGGATCTTAGGGACACCTTCTATGGCTACACCTTC	CASSLDLRDTFYGYTF
.	TRBJ2-1	TRBV5-4	TRBD1	TGTGCCAGGAGCCTGCCTCCGGGACAGGGAGCCAATGAGCAGTTCTTC	CARSLPPGQGANEQFF